The 25 T cell receptor delta chains below all came from one sample that was sequenced in a study of Vδ1+ human thymocytes listed by TCRdb under 2018. What the study reported, not specific to this receptor: The thymic TRG and TRD repertoires appeared highly polyclonal, with Gaussian CDR3 length distributions, in contrast to the oligoclonal repertoires of peripheral blood.

No cognate antigen is known for these TCRs. TCRdb records Illumina MiSeq as the sequencer. RNA was extracted with the RNeasy mini kit and reverse transcribed using Superscript III. Multiplex PCR was used to generate CDR3 amplicons, with pooled V-gene forward primers and a constant-region reverse primer carrying Illumina adaptor overhangs. TCRdb reanalyzed the public reads with the CATT caller, and identical DNA sequences were merged afterwards. The sample yields 50,000 to 60,000 delta-chain clones; about 15% were counted once. Clones ranked in the top ten supply 0.3% to 0.5% of the sample. Specimen: Vdelta1+ gamma-delta thymocytes from the thymus. Interpreted using the paper, the cell subset or site label stands for: FACS-sorted CD3+ TCRalphabeta- TCRVdelta1+ TCRVdelta2- thymocytes. Every receptor here comes from a girl younger than two who had congenital heart surgery.

Details on this clone: This may be a read error, as it is one base from a much larger clone. This specimen includes other DNA sequences encoding the same CDR3. The genes are TRDV2 and TRDJ1; 7 bases fit TRDD3. Germline CDR1 and CDR2: GEAIGNYY and EKD. V lost 5 bases to trimming and J lost 2 bases; unmatched junction nucleotides: 13. CDR3 length equals 16 residues. CDR3 nucleotide sequence: TGTGCCTGTGGTGGCAGAAGGGGGATCCGAACCGATAAACTCATCTTT. Its translation is CACGGRRGIRTDKLIF.

The chain has TRDV1 and TRDJ1; TRDD3 aligns across 7 bases. With V trimmed by 2 bases and J by 4 bases, 10 bases remained unmatched. This CDR3 contains 16 residues. CDR1 is TSWWSYY and CDR2 is QGS in the germline V gene. CDR3 sequence (DNA): TGTGCTCTTGGGGAAGAGCGGGGATATAAGGGCGATAAACTCATCTTT. Residues: CALGEERGYKGDKLIF.

Comments on this clone: It may be a read error: a sequence one base away is much more abundant. In the same sample, other DNA sequences code for this CDR3. This sequence joins TRAV29/DV5 and TRDJ1, with 13 bases lining up with TRDD3. This CDR3 contains 22 residues. In germline, CDR1 is NSMFDY, CDR2 ISSIKDK. The CDR3, as DNA: TGTGCCGCAAGTCATTTTCCTTCCTACCACAGGTACTGGGGGATACGGAACGATAAACTCATCTTT. It is translated as CAASHFPSYHRYWGIRNDKLIF.

J is TRDJ1 and V is TRDV1; TRDD3 agrees at 13 bases. The CDR3 totals 21 residues. Per germline, CDR1 TSWWSYY and CDR2 QGS. Trimming at V came to 2 bases and at J to 3 bases, leaving 18 bases not matched to a gene. Here the CDR3 DNA reads TGTGCTCTTGGGGAATATAACCTACGCAGTTACTGGGGGATACGACCCGATAAACTCATCTTT. The encoded protein is CALGEYNLRSYWGIRPDKLIF.

This clone was seen only a few times. The chain has TRDV1 and TRDJ1; 9 bases are a match to TRDD3. This CDR3 is built from 24 residues. Per the germline V gene, CDR1 is TSWWSYY and CDR2 is QGS. The V segment lost 1 base and the J segment 0 bases; nucleotides outside the gene matches: 27. The CDR3 nucleotides read TGTGCTCTTGGGGAACGGTGTCGGGTCCTACCCCAGTACTGGGGGACCTTGTACACCGATAAACTCATCTTT. Protein product: CALGERCRVLPQYWGTLYTDKLIF.

This clone has only a few counts. The chain links TRDV1 to TRDJ1; 11 bases line up with TRDD3. After removal of 3 bases from V and 2 bases from J, the junction contained 17 bases not matched to a gene. This CDR3 region has 20 residues. Germline V gives CDR1 TSWWSYY, CDR2 QGS. DNA of the CDR3: TGTGCTCTTGGGGAGCCCCTCTTCCCTGTACTGGGGGATAAGACCGATAAACTCATCTTT. Translating gives CALGEPLFPVLGDKTDKLIF.

The genes are TRDV1 and TRDJ1; D is uncertain. V lost 5 bases and J 0 bases, leaving 13 bases between the germline ends. Looked up from germline, CDR1 is TSWWSYY and CDR2 is QGS. The CDR3 loop spans 15 amino acids. CDR3 in DNA: TGTGCTCTTGGGCCCTCACTCCGGTACACCGATAAACTCATCTTT. It yields the protein CALGPSLRYTDKLIF.

This clone has only a few counts. The chain carries TRDV1 and TRDJ1, with D possibly being TRDD2 or TRDD3 (5 bases each). Germline CDR1 and CDR2: TSWWSYY and QGS. Trimming shortened V by 4 bases and J by 0 bases, and 21 bases separated the two germline ends. The CDR3 runs 18 residues. CDR3 nucleotides: TGTGCTCTTGGGGGGCTTCCCTCTCTACCGGGGGACACCGATAAACTCATCTTT. As protein: CALGGLPSLPGDTDKLIF.

This clone was observed a few times. The V and J genes are TRDV1 and TRDJ1, with D perhaps TRDD3 (6 bases). This CDR3 region has 20 residues. Germline loops: CDR1 TSWWSYY, CDR2 QGS. Trimming removed 2 bases from V and 0 bases from J, with 25 bases in between. CDR3 nucleotide sequence: TGTGCTCTTGGGGAAGCGTACGGGGATCTTCACACGGCCGACACCGATAAACTCATCTTT. Translating it yields CALGEAYGDLHTADTDKLIF.

The chain links TRDV1 to TRDJ1; D not certain. V lost 0 bases and J 0 bases, leaving 14 bases between the germline ends. CDR3 length: 17 amino acids. Germline V gene data show CDR1 as TSWWSYY and CDR2 as QGS. The CDR3 region has the DNA TGTGCTCTTGGGGAACTACCAGGGAACCCCTACACCGATAAACTCATCTTT. Translated, it gives CALGELPGNPYTDKLIF.

This clone was picked up a small number of times. The genes are TRDV1 and TRDJ1; 10 nucleotides agree with TRDD3. Germline V gene lookup returns CDR1 TSWWSYY and CDR2 QGS. V was clipped by 5 bases and J by 0 bases; unmatched bases: 27. The CDR3 consists of 23 residues. CDR3 residues: CALGIPPWPYWGIIASYTDKLIF. The CDR3 DNA sequence: TGTGCTCTTGGGATACCCCCGTGGCCCTACTGGGGGATTATAGCATCGTACACCGATAAACTCATCTTT.

This clone was recorded a few times. The chain uses TRDV1 and TRDJ1, with 9 nucleotides matching TRDD3. Germline lookup yields CDR1 TSWWSYY and CDR2 QGS. The CDR3 is 21 residues long. V lost 3 bases to trimming and J lost 0 bases; unmatched junction nucleotides: 20. The CDR3 sequence: CALGDCGGTGGQTTYTDKLIF. CDR3 DNA sequence: TGTGCTCTTGGGGATTGTGGGGGTACTGGGGGACAGACCACGTACACCGATAAACTCATCTTT.

The V and J genes are TRDV1 and TRDJ1, with D perhaps assigned TRDD2 or TRDD3 (8 bases each). Trimming removed 6 bases from V and 0 bases from J, with 44 bases in between. There are 25 residues in the CDR3. From germline, CDR1 is TSWWSYY and CDR2 QGS. Here the CDR3 DNA reads TGTGCTCTTGGTAATAACTTCCTACGTAGCGAGGGATACGCTACGCATACCTCGTACACCGATAAACTCATCTTT. Translating gives CALGNNFLRSEGYATHTSYTDKLIF.

This clone was counted only a few times. The V and J genes are TRDV2 and TRDJ1, with 11 bases matching TRDD3. V gave up 1 base and J gave up 1 base; unmatched junction bases: 7. The CDR3 runs 17 residues. CDR1 is GEAIGNYY, CDR2 EKD, per germline. The CDR3 region is CACDTLGDTFSTDKLIF. DNA of the CDR3: TGTGCCTGTGACACGTTGGGGGATACGTTCTCCACCGATAAACTCATCTTT.

The chain joins TRDV1 to TRDJ1; 10 bases match TRDD3. The ends lost 3 bases at V and 2 bases at J; junction bases unmatched: 15. The CDR3 runs 19 residues. Germline V CDR1 and CDR2: TSWWSYY, QGS. The CDR3 nucleotides are TGTGCTCTTGGGGATCCCCTTCCTTACTGGGGGATTGCAACCGATAAACTCATCTTT. Translating gives CALGDPLPYWGIATDKLIF.

J is TRDJ1 and V is TRDV1, with a weak D call TRDD3 (6 bases). This CDR3 region has 17 residues. Trimming stripped 2 bases from V and 0 bases from J, with 16 bases between. Germline V CDR1 and CDR2: TSWWSYY, QGS. In nucleotides, the CDR3 is TGTGCTCTTGGGGAATTCCGGGGGGACCCCTACACCGATAAACTCATCTTT. This encodes CALGEFRGDPYTDKLIF.

On this clone itself: Different DNA sequences within this sample yield the same CDR3. V and J are TRDV1 and TRDJ1, with D uncertain. V was cut by 2 bases and J by 3 bases, with 4 bases left in between. Germline V gives CDR1 TSWWSYY, CDR2 QGS. This CDR3 has 12 amino acids. The CDR3 DNA follows: TGTGCTCTTGGGGAAGAGCCCGATAAACTCATCTTT. This gives the protein CALGEEPDKLIF.

The table lists this clone with a few counts. In the same sample, other DNA sequences code for this CDR3. The chain joins TRAV29/DV5 to TRDJ1; 8 bases align to TRDD3. The CDR3 covers 19 residues. Germline CDR1 NSMFDY, CDR2 ISSIKDK. With V trimmed by 3 bases and J by 0 bases, 19 bases remained unmatched. The CDR3 sequence: CAAKSFGVLGGEYTDKLIF. The CDR3 DNA follows: TGTGCAGCAAAATCCTTCGGCGTACTGGGGGGAGAGTACACCGATAAACTCATCTTT.

The gene calls are TRDV1 and TRDJ1, with 7 bases lining up with TRDD2. Trimming removed 9 bases from V and 0 bases from J; junction bases left unmatched: 19. The CDR3 is made up of 18 amino acids. The germline V gene encodes CDR1 TSWWSYY and CDR2 QGS. The CDR3 DNA reads TGTGCTCTGAGTCGCCTTCCTCGTGACCCGTCGTACACCGATAAACTCATCTTT. Its translation is CALSRLPRDPSYTDKLIF.

This chain uses TRDV1 with TRDJ1, with 10 bases matching TRDD3. The CDR3 totals 23 residues. V lost 3 bases, J lost 1 base, and 26 bases stayed unmatched. The V gene's germline CDR1 is TSWWSYY and CDR2 QGS. CDR3 DNA sequence: TGTGCTCTTGGGGAGCCTATCCCCGACCCGAGCGTACTGGGGGATTTGGCCACCGATAAACTCATCTTT. Encoded protein: CALGEPIPDPSVLGDLATDKLIF.

The rearrangement joins TRDV1 to TRDJ1; TRDD3 agrees at 7 bases. Germline CDR1 TSWWSYY, CDR2 QGS. The J segment lost 0 bases and the V segment lost 3 bases, leaving 16 bases of the junction unmatched. The CDR3 has 19 amino acids. The CDR3 region has the DNA TGTGCTCTTGGGGACACTTCCAGGTACTGGGGCCCGTACACCGATAAACTCATCTTT. Translation gives CALGDTSRYWGPYTDKLIF.

This clone was seen a few times. The chain recombines TRDV1 with TRDJ1, with D tentatively TRDD3 (5 bases). Germline V gene sequence: CDR1 TSWWSYY, CDR2 QGS. Trimming removed 5 bases from V and 0 bases from J, with 16 bases in between. This CDR3 contains 16 residues. DNA for the CDR3: TGTGCTCTTGGGAACTTGGTACTGGTGTACACCGATAAACTCATCTTT. It specifies CALGNLVLVYTDKLIF.

This chain connects TRDV1 to TRDJ1; 10 bases align to TRDD3. The CDR3 length is 18 residues. V gave up 3 bases and J gave up 0 bases; unmatched junction bases: 10. Germline V gene data show CDR1 as TSWWSYY and CDR2 as QGS. As DNA, the CDR3 is TGTGCTCTTGGGGACCCTATAGGGGGATACGGAAACACCGATAAACTCATCTTT. This encodes CALGDPIGGYGNTDKLIF.

Notes on this clone: The sample carries other DNA sequences with the same CDR3. The chain has TRDV2 and TRDJ1; TRDD2 aligns across 8 bases. This CDR3 spans 16 amino acids. Germline V CDR1 and CDR2: GEAIGNYY, EKD. V was clipped by 0 bases and J by 6 bases; unmatched bases: 11. Written as DNA, the CDR3 is TGTGCCTGTGACACCCCCTACTTCCTACTACCAAATAAACTCATCTTT. It translates to CACDTPYFLLPNKLIF.

A word on this clone: A much larger clone differs from this one at a single base, so this may be a read error. In the same sample, other DNA sequences code for this CDR3. This chain joins TRAV29/DV5 and TRDJ1; D is unclear. The germline V gene encodes CDR1 NSMFDY and CDR2 ISSIKDK. This CDR3 has 15 residues. In DNA form, the CDR3 reads TGTGCAGCAAGCGTCCGAGTCAGGACTCAGTTCAAACCCATCTTT. This translates into CAASVRVRTQFKPIF.